These 6 T cell receptor beta chains were all obtained from the same sample, sequenced in a study of cytomegalovirus exposure and HLA in healthy donors. The PCR was carried out with 60 Vbeta primers and 13 Jbeta primers. Using immunoSEQ multiplex PCR, the repertoire was profiled, and TCRdb retains in-frame clones only, with some absent. Its table records around 55,000 clones. The sequenced material came from PBMCs. These receptors were obtained from a man in his forties or fifties in good health and CMV-seropositive.

This chain uses TRBV4-1 with TRBJ2-1; 7 nucleotides align to TRBD2. The CDR3 covers 15 residues. V was clipped by 2 bases and J by 9 bases; unmatched bases: 10. Germline CDR1 reads MGHRA; CDR2 reads YSYEKL. The CDR3 sequence: CASSQHESGIGEQFF. The CDR3 coding sequence is TGCGCCAGCAGCCAACACGAGAGCGGGATTGGTGAGCAGTTCTTC.

The rearrangement joins TRBV19 to TRBJ2-7, with a weak D call TRBD2 (6 bases). With 5 bases removed from V and 2 bases from J, the gap between germline ends came to 7 bases. From germline, CDR1 is LNHDA and CDR2 SQIVND (reference sequence). CDR3 length equals 12 residues. CDR3: CASSAGPYEQYF. The CDR3 DNA reads as TGTGCCAGTAGTGCGGGACCCTACGAGCAGTACTTC.

The chain employs TRBV29-1 and TRBJ2-3, with 11 bases fitting TRBD2. The germline V gene has CDR1 SQVTM and CDR2 ANQGSEA. The V gene end was trimmed by 4 bases and the J gene end by 6 bases; junction bases not matched to a gene: 6. This CDR3 has 14 amino acids. CDR3 nucleotides: TGCAGCGTTGTAGCGGGAGGGCCAGTTGATACGCAGTATTTT. Translating gives CSVVAGGPVDTQYF.

The chain has TRBV7-9 and TRBJ2-1, with a weak D call TRBD1 (6 bases). The ends were cut back, 5 bases at V and 10 bases at J, with 15 bases in the middle. This CDR3 is built from 13 residues. The germline V gene encodes CDR1 SEHNR and CDR2 FQNEAQ (reference sequence). CDR3 loop: CASSPISTGEQFF. The CDR3 nucleotides read TGTGCCAGCAGCCCAATCTCCACAGGGGAGCAGTTCTTC.

The chain links TRBV6-5 to TRBJ2-6; no firm D call. Trimming cost V 6 bases and J 0 bases, with 9 bases left between them. CDR1 is MNHEY, CDR2 SVGAGI, per germline. The CDR3 spans 15 residues. CDR3 residues: CASRKLSSGANVLTF. For the CDR3, the DNA is TGTGCCAGCAGGAAACTGAGCTCTGGGGCCAACGTCCTGACTTTC.

The chain has TRBV2 and TRBJ1-1, with 7 positions matching TRBD1. Losses at the gene ends were 7 bases for V and 4 bases for J; bases not matched to a gene: 9. CDR3 length equals 14 residues. Germline assignment: CDR1 SNHLY and CDR2 FYNNEI. The CDR3 region has the DNA TGTGCCAGCATGAGCTCAGGGGGACGCACTGAAGCTTTCTTT. Translated, it gives CASMSSGGRTEAFF.